The following is a T cell receptor (beta chain) sequence with its context. No antigen is known for it. The data were taken from a study of T cell responses to AZD1222 COVID-19 vaccine. Study outcomes and limitations: Donors were chiefly white British, with a greater number of females, and clonal diversity was perhaps underestimated. Only a handful of people who got AZD1222 tested seropositive at baseline. Among vaccine-associated CD4 TCRs, coverage spanned spike, with dominance at 160-218 and 743-854.

Only in-frame clones appear in the TCRdb table, and some are missing; sequencing was by immunoSEQ multiplex PCR. The sample includes approximately 140,000 clones, about nine tenths of them seen just once. Germline V gene lookup returns CDR1 SGHTA and CDR2 FQGNSA. V lost 5 bases to trimming and J lost 8 bases; unmatched junction nucleotides: 6. The CDR3 totals 13 residues. The material sequenced was peripheral blood, taken on day 0 of AZD1222 vaccination. This sequence was found in an adult in good health. This chain links TRBV7-2 with TRBJ1-1; 9 bases are shared with TRBD1. CDR3 coding DNA: TGTGCCAGCAGCATCCGGGACAGGGCAGAAGCTTTCTTT. This codes for CASSIRDRAEAFF.